What follows are 28 T cell receptor beta chains derived from one specimen sequenced in a study of OX40 agonist ivuxolimab in advanced cancers. The protocol was immunoSEQ multiplex PCR, while the TCRdb copy is restricted to in-frame clones and leaves out a portion. The sample shows about 19,000 clones, around 74% of them seen only once. The sequencing here drew on CD4+ or CD8+ T cells sorted from blood, taken in a trial of the OX40 agonist ivuxolimab. The receptors stem from an adult with an advanced solid tumor such as melanoma, head and neck, liver or kidney cancer.

This clone is large (0.1 to 1%) by share. This chain uses TRBV11-2 with TRBJ2-7; no clear D. The CDR3 loop spans 14 amino acids. Germline-derived CDR1 and CDR2 are SGHAT and FQNNGV. V was cut by 5 bases and J by 3 bases, with 14 bases left in between. CDR3 sequence: CASSPLDKVYEQYF. CDR3 coding DNA: TGTGCCAGCAGCCCCCTTGACAAAGTCTACGAGCAGTACTTC.

This clone occurred once. This sequence joins TRBV12-5 and TRBJ2-7; TRBD1 aligns across 7 bases. The trim removed 5 bases at V and 4 bases at J, leaving 11 bases unmatched. The CDR3 consists of 15 residues. Germline CDR1 LGHNT, CDR2 FRNRAP. The CDR3 here is CASGPVGTVEYEQYF. DNA of the CDR3: TGTGCTAGTGGTCCGGTCGGGACAGTCGAATACGAGCAGTACTTC.

The chain has TRBV29-1 and TRBJ1-2, with D possibly matching TRBD1 (5 bases). V lost 3 bases, J lost 8 bases, and 16 bases lay in between. Germline V gene data show CDR1 as SQVTM and CDR2 as ANQGSEA. The CDR3 runs 13 residues. CDR3 sequence: CSVDSLAGYGYTF. CDR3 DNA: TGCAGCGTTGACTCCCTTGCAGGGTACGGCTACACCTTC. The variable domain in full, with the rest retrieved from reference TRBV29-1 and TRBJ1-2, is SAVISQKPSRDICQRGTSLTIQCQVDSQVTMMFWYRQQPGQSLTLIATANQGSEATYESGFVIDKFPISRPNLTFSTLTVSNMSPEDSSIYLCSVDSLAGYGYTFGSGTRLTVV.

The chain is built from TRBV7-3 and TRBJ2-3, with TRBD1 matching 11 bases. CDR1 is SGHTA, CDR2 FQGTGA, per germline. The junction had 8 bases not matched to a gene; V was cut back by 8 bases and J by 4 bases. The CDR3 sequence is 15 residues long. The CDR3 DNA follows: TGTGCCAGCGGGACAGGGGGTGGAGCACCAGATACGCAGTATTTT. Its protein is CASGTGGGAPDTQYF.

This clone has only a few counts. This rearrangement joins TRBV4-2 to TRBJ2-5, with TRBD1 as a possible D gene (5 bases). Germline-derived CDR1 and CDR2 are LGHNA and YNFKEQ. Trimming removed 0 bases at V and 5 bases at J, with 13 bases between. There are 15 residues in the CDR3. The CDR3 loop reads CASSQDYGAVETQYF. The CDR3 DNA is TGTGCCAGCAGCCAAGATTATGGGGCGGTGGAGACCCAGTACTTC.

The CDR3 loop reads CASSLDSSNQPQHF. In DNA, the CDR3 is TGCGCCAGCAGCCTTGACAGTAGCAATCAGCCCCAGCATTTT. This rearrangement joins TRBV4-3 to TRBJ1-5; D is possibly TRBD1 (5 bases). The CDR3 loop spans 14 amino acids. CDR1 LGHNA and CDR2 YSLEER come from the germline V gene. V gave up 4 bases and J gave up 0 bases, with 7 bases separating them.

This sequence joins TRBV5-6 and TRBJ1-5; a weak D match, TRBD1 (5 bases). Per the germline V gene, CDR1 is SGHDT and CDR2 is YYEEEE. The CDR3 is made up of 16 amino acids. Trimming cost V 3 bases and J 4 bases, with 17 bases left between them. The DNA for the CDR3 is TGTGCCAGCAGCTACGGGGCAACTACGTCAAATCAGCCCCAGCATTTT. Translation gives CASSYGATTSNQPQHF.

The chain employs TRBV7-3 and TRBJ1-1; 7 bases fit TRBD1. Germline-derived CDR1 and CDR2 are SGHTA and FQGTGA. V was clipped by 2 bases and J by 8 bases; unmatched bases: 8. This CDR3 spans 14 amino acids. CDR3 protein: CASSLATGRAEAFF. Here the CDR3 DNA reads TGTGCCAGCAGCTTAGCGACAGGGCGTGCGGAAGCTTTCTTT.

This CDR3 is CASSFRLGDNEQFF. CDR3 sequence (DNA): TGTGCCAGCAGTTTCCGACTAGGGGACAATGAGCAGTTCTTC. V gene TRBV28 combines with J gene TRBJ2-1; D perhaps matches TRBD2 (6 bases). V was shortened by 3 bases and J by 5 bases, with 11 bases between the two germline ends. From germline, CDR1 is MDHEN and CDR2 SYDVKM. The CDR3 has 14 amino acids.

This clone came up once. The chain carries TRBV4-1 and TRBJ1-5; D unclear. Per germline, CDR1 MGHRA and CDR2 YSYEKL. Between the trimmed V and J ends, which lost 5 bases and 0 bases, there was a span of 11 bases. This CDR3 has 15 amino acids. Written as DNA, the CDR3 is TGCGCCAGCAGCGTAGAGGAATATAGCAATCAGCCCCAGCATTTT. Protein product: CASSVEEYSNQPQHF.

The chain employs TRBV9 and TRBJ2-2; unclear D gene. CDR1 is SGDLS and CDR2 is YYNGEE in the germline V gene. The CDR3 extends over 12 amino acids. The V gene lost 4 bases and the J gene lost 2 bases, with 3 bases spanning the gap. CDR3 sequence reads: CASSPNTGELFF. CDR3 nucleotides: TGTGCCAGCAGCCCTAACACCGGGGAGCTGTTTTTT. Complete variable domain (other parts from reference TRBV9 and TRBJ2-2): DSGVTQTPKHLITATGQRVTLRCSPRSGDLSVYWYQQSLDQGLQFLIQYYNGEERAKGNILERFSAQQFPDLHSELNLSSLELGDSALYFCASSPNTGELFFGEGSRLTVL.

This clone was seen more than once but under ten times. The J gene is TRBJ1-5, the V gene TRBV5-4; D is uncertain. Germline V lookup: CDR1 SGHNT, CDR2 YYREEE (reference sequence). The length of the CDR3 is 13 residues. Deletions cut 2 bases from V and 3 bases from J, with 6 bases between. The CDR3 bases are TGTGCCAGCAGCTTAGGAGCCAATCAGCCCCAGCATTTT. Protein sequence: CASSLGANQPQHF.

Only one count was recorded for this clone. The chain carries TRBV7-9 and TRBJ1-3, with D possibly being TRBD1 (6 bases). This CDR3 is built from 16 residues. CDR1 is SEHNR and CDR2 is FQNEAQ in the germline V gene (reference sequence). Trimming pared 6 bases from V and 3 bases from J, leaving 18 bases between. CDR3 in amino acids: CASRSGRGARGNTIYF. CDR3 nucleotide sequence: TGTGCCAGCAGATCAGGCCGGGGGGCGCGTGGAAACACCATATATTTT.

The V gene is TRBV9, the J gene TRBJ2-2; unclear D gene. CDR1 is SGDLS and CDR2 is YYNGEE in the germline V gene. Trimming removed 3 bases at V and 7 bases at J, with 7 bases between. The CDR3 runs 12 residues. The CDR3 DNA follows: TGTGCCAGCAGCGGGGCGTACGGGGAGCTGTTTTTT. Residues: CASSGAYGELFF.

The chain uses TRBV10-3 and TRBJ2-7; 9 bases are shared with TRBD1. Unmatched junction bases numbered 13, after V lost 2 bases and J lost 2 bases. The CDR3 loop spans 18 amino acids. Germline values: CDR1 ENHRY, CDR2 SYGVKD. The CDR3 protein is CAISEPPLGQGNAYEQYF. CDR3 bases: TGTGCCATCAGTGAGCCACCCCTGGGACAGGGCAACGCCTACGAGCAGTACTTC.

This clone was seen only a few times. The chain uses TRBV9 and TRBJ2-7; D might be TRBD2 (6 bases). Germline CDR1 reads SGDLS; CDR2 reads YYNGEE. The V and J ends lost 2 bases and 3 bases respectively, with 15 bases between them. The CDR3 is 15 residues long. The DNA of the CDR3 is TGTGCCAGCAGCGTCGCCGGGACTTCATTCTACGAGCAGTACTTC. It codes for CASSVAGTSFYEQYF.

The chain employs TRBV4-3 and TRBJ2-3; TRBD1 matches at 9 bases. V lost 2 bases, J lost 4 bases, and 4 bases stayed unmatched. Germline V gene data show CDR1 as LGHNA and CDR2 as YSLEER. The CDR3 contains 15 residues. The CDR3 protein is CASSQRGQGSDTQYF. The CDR3 DNA reads as TGCGCCAGCAGCCAAAGGGGACAGGGCTCAGATACGCAGTATTTT.

This chain uses TRBV9 with TRBJ2-7, with D unclear. Trimming removed 3 bases at V and 12 bases at J, with 13 bases between. Germline CDR1 SGDLS, CDR2 YYNGEE. This CDR3 has 11 amino acids. This CDR3 reads CASSDEMVLYF. Written as DNA, the CDR3 is TGTGCCAGCAGCGATGAGATGGTGCTGTACTTC.

The J gene is TRBJ1-1, the V gene TRBV2, with a weak D call TRBD1 (6 bases). Per the germline V gene, CDR1 is SNHLY and CDR2 is FYNNEI. Deletions cut 8 bases from V and 4 bases from J, with 14 bases between. The CDR3 consists of 13 residues. For the CDR3, the DNA is TGTGCCAGCGTGAGCGTCAGGGGCACTGAAGCTTTCTTT. Protein product: CASVSVRGTEAFF.

The chain links TRBV15 to TRBJ1-5, with D hard to call. This CDR3 is built from 13 residues. The V end was cut by 1 base, the J end by 8 bases, with 9 bases between. Germline CDR1 and CDR2: LNHNV and YYDKDF (reference sequence). DNA for the CDR3: TGTGCCACCAGCAGAGGCCCCAGCAAGCCCCAGCATTTT. Translation: CATSRGPSKPQHF.

V is TRBV11-3 and J is TRBJ2-3; 7 bases fit TRBD1. V lost 5 bases and J lost 6; bases outside the gene matches: 14. The length of the CDR3 is 16 residues. Germline V gene data show CDR1 as SGHNT and CDR2 as YENEEA. CDR3 in DNA: TGTGCCAGCAGCGACAGACAGGGCCAGGGGTCGGATACGCAGTATTTT. Residues: CASSDRQGQGSDTQYF.

The chain recombines TRBV4-1 with TRBJ1-6, with 9 bases aligning to TRBD1. The germline gives CDR1 MGHRA, CDR2 YSYEKL. Losses at the gene ends were 1 base for V and 9 bases for J; bases not matched to a gene: 13. The CDR3 is 18 residues long. CDR3 in amino acids: CASSQGAGQGPRGSPLHF. CDR3 nucleotides: TGCGCCAGCAGCCAAGGGGCGGGACAGGGCCCTCGGGGTTCACCCCTCCACTTT.

The chain carries TRBV14 and TRBJ2-2; TRBD1 or TRBD2 may be the D gene (5 bases each). V lost 0 bases, J lost 5 bases, and 7 bases lay in between. This CDR3 has 14 amino acids. Germline V gives CDR1 SGHDN, CDR2 FVKESK. CDR3 sequence: CASSQEGETGELFF. As DNA, the CDR3 is TGTGCCAGCAGCCAAGAAGGGGAGACCGGGGAGCTGTTTTTT.

The rearrangement joins TRBV14 to TRBJ1-3; D not resolved. CDR1 and CDR2 from the germline V gene are SGHDN and FVKESK. The CDR3 is 14 amino acids. V was pared by 4 bases and J by 0 bases, with 7 bases between. The CDR3 DNA reads TGTGCCAGCAGCCCGGGTGACTCTGGAAACACCATATATTTT. Its translation is CASSPGDSGNTIYF.

The V call is TRBV11-2, the J call TRBJ1-6; TRBD1 might be the D (5 bases). This CDR3 comprises 13 residues. Germline V CDR1 and CDR2: SGHAT, FQNNGV. Trimming left V 5 bases short and J 7 bases short, with 9 bases between. DNA for the CDR3: TGTGCCAGCAGCAGGACAACAAATTCACCCCTCCACTTT. Protein product: CASSRTTNSPLHF.

This chain connects TRBV27 to TRBJ2-3; D gene ambiguous. The V end was cut by 0 bases, the J end by 2 bases, with 3 bases between. Germline CDR1 and CDR2: MNHEY and SMNVEV (reference sequence). The CDR3 contains 13 residues. The CDR3 here is CASSLSATDTQYF. The CDR3 coding sequence is TGTGCCAGCAGTTTATCCGCCACAGATACGCAGTATTTT.

The J gene is TRBJ1-5, the V gene TRBV2; D ambiguous. The V gene lost 5 bases and the J gene lost 5 bases, with 34 bases spanning the gap. The germline V gene encodes CDR1 SNHLY and CDR2 FYNNEI. The CDR3 sequence is 21 residues long. The CDR3 protein is CASSLRPLGNIYKIGDQPQHF. The CDR3 DNA is TGTGCCAGCAGTCTTCGACCTCTGGGGAATATCTATAAGATAGGCGATCAGCCCCAGCATTTT. The whole variable domain, filled in from reference TRBV2 and TRBJ1-5, reads EPEVTQTPSHQVTQMGQEVILRCVPISNHLYFYWYRQILGQKVEFLVSFYNNEISEKSEIFDDQFSVERPDGSNFTLKIRSTKLEDSAMYFCASSLRPLGNIYKIGDQPQHFGDGTRLSIL.

Relative to its sample, this clone is medium-sized. The chain couples TRBV9 to TRBJ1-6; D gene uncertain. From germline, CDR1 is SGDLS and CDR2 YYNGEE. Trimming removed 6 bases at V and 7 bases at J, with 14 bases between. The CDR3 consists of 14 residues. CDR3 loop: CASTPGGTNSPLHF. The CDR3 coding sequence is TGTGCCAGCACCCCGGGCGGAACAAATTCACCCCTCCACTTT.